Following are 31 T cell receptor delta chains from one sample sequenced in a study of γδ T cells in repeated Plasmodium falciparum infection. Bulk repertoires came from Vgamma9/Vdelta2+ or Vdelta2-negative gammadelta T cells flow-sorted from PBMC. TCRdb re-analyzed the multiplex PCR reads via CATT. Of approximately 93,000 delta-chain clones detected, 0.75% to 1% appear once; the ten largest clones hold 7.5% to 10%. Sequencing was done on a sample of gamma-delta T cells from blood. Source of these receptors: a pool of human donors (malaria-infected and uninfected, not separated).

This clone was seen many times. The J gene is TRDJ1, the V gene TRDV2, with 8 bases matching TRDD3. Per germline, CDR1 GEAIGNYY and CDR2 EKD. J gave up 1 base and V 1 base, and 13 bases lay outside the gene matches. The CDR3 contains 18 residues. This CDR3 is CACDTVGLTGGITDKLIF. The CDR3 nucleotides are TGTGCCTGTGACACGGTAGGCTTGACTGGGGGGATCACCGATAAACTCATCTTT.

In the case of this clone: Only one base separates this from a far larger clonotype, so it likely reflects a read error. This specimen includes other DNA sequences encoding the same CDR3. No J gene call was made, and the V gene is TRDV1; no DNA check was done on the table's D call, TRDD3. The CDR3 runs to 13 residues. The V gene's germline CDR1 is TSWWSYY and CDR2 QGS. CDR3 DNA sequence: TGTGCTCTTTCAAGGGACTGGGGGGCACAGCTCTTCTTT. Translation gives CALSRDWGAQLFF.

A word on this clone: Given a far larger clone just one base away, this is likely a sequencing read error. The sample carries other DNA sequences with the same CDR3. CDR3 DNA: TGTGCCCTTGGGGAACCCCACTCCTCAGTATCATTCCCTGATGTGGATAAACTCATCTTT. It is translated as CALGEPHSSVSFPDVDKLIF. The rearrangement joins TRDV1 to TRDJ1; a possible D gene is TRDD3 (5 bases). TCRdb is silent on the J gene; assignment here came from matching the DNA to germline. The CDR3 loop spans 20 amino acids. Germline CDR1 is TSWWSYY and CDR2 is QGS.

Remarks on this clone: This DNA translates differently at residue 20 from the TCRdb protein, which is that of a much larger clone; a read error is likely, and the protein shown is the DNA's own translation. The chain employs TRDV1 and TRDJ1; TRDD2 aligns across 9 bases. The V gene's germline CDR1 is TSWWSYY and CDR2 QGS. The CDR3 sequence is 23 residues long. The DNA for the CDR3 is TGTGCTCTTGGGGAACCTGCCTTCCTACGCATGGCTGGGAGCCCTTTGTACACCGATAGACTCATCTTT. As protein: CALGEPAFLRMAGSPLYTDRLIF.

In its sample, this clone was seen a few times. The protein held in TCRdb is that of a much larger clone and does not match this DNA's translation at residue 12, likely because of a read error; the protein shown is translated from the DNA. The chain recombines TRDV1 with TRDJ1; D is perhaps TRDD3 (6 bases). The CDR3 covers 16 residues. Trimming took off 2 bases at V and 7 bases at J, with 20 bases between the two ends. Germline V gene data show CDR1 as TSWWSYY and CDR2 as QGS. This chain's CDR3 is CALGEKYWAHGSKLIF. For the CDR3, the DNA is TGTGCTCTTGGGGAAAAGTACTGGGCTCATGGGAGTAAACTCATCTTT.

This clone was seen at least ten times. The chain links TRDV1 to TRDJ1; 8 nucleotides line up with TRDD3. The CDR3 is 19 amino acids. Germline trimming cut 7 bases from V and 0 bases from J; bases unmatched to any gene: 19. Per the germline V gene, CDR1 is TSWWSYY and CDR2 is QGS. The CDR3 DNA reads TGTGCTCTTGCAATCCCCAACTGGGGGCCCCGAGGGTACACCGATAAACTCATCTTT. It yields the protein CALAIPNWGPRGYTDKLIF.

This clone was picked up a small number of times. The protein held in TCRdb is that of a much larger clone and does not match this DNA's translation at residue 18, likely because of a read error; the protein shown is translated from the DNA. J is TRDJ1 and V is TRDV1; 12 bases map to TRDD3. Germline matching of the DNA provided the J gene here, since TCRdb leaves it blank. Unmatched junction bases numbered 27, after V lost 4 bases and J lost 0 bases. This CDR3 has 24 residues. Germline CDR1 is TSWWSYY and CDR2 is QGS. Here the CDR3 reads CALGVFKSLPPTGGYRRHTDKLIF. Written as DNA, the CDR3 is TGTGCTCTTGGGGTCTTCAAGAGCCTTCCACCAACTGGGGGATACAGGAGGCACACCGATAAACTCATCTTT.

Only a few counts were recorded for this clone. The TCRdb protein comes from a much larger clone and disagrees with this DNA's translation at residue 13, likely due to a read error; the protein given here is derived from the DNA. The rearrangement joins TRDV1 to TRDJ1, with a weak D call TRDD2 (6 bases). In the absence of a J gene in TCRdb, the DNA was matched to germline to assign it here. The CDR3 spans 19 residues. Between the trimmed V and J ends, which lost 8 bases and 0 bases, there was a span of 28 bases. CDR1 is TSWWSYY, CDR2 QGS, per germline. DNA for the CDR3: TGTGCTCTTTCCTACCGGGATGGTAGAGGGTTACAGCACACCGATAAACTCATCTTT. This encodes CALSYRDGRGLQHTDKLIF.

This clone came up a few times. A far bigger clonotype differs at one base, so this is likely a read error. The J gene is TRDJ1, the V gene TRDV1, with TRDD3 as a possible D gene (5 bases). No J gene is reported in TCRdb; it was inferred here by comparing the DNA with germline. CDR1 is TSWWSYY and CDR2 is QGS in the germline V gene. The CDR3 consists of 21 residues. The V and J ends lost 5 bases and 0 bases respectively, with 31 bases between them. Here the CDR3 DNA reads TGTGCTCTTGGGACAGATCCTGCTATAGCCTTACTGGCGGAGTACACCGATAAACTCATCTTT. This sequence encodes CALGTDPAIALLAEYTDKLIF.

This clone was observed a few times. Only one base separates this from a far larger clonotype, so it likely reflects a read error. Other DNA sequences in the sample encode the same CDR3. This chain joins TRDV1 and TRDJ1, with unresolved D. Looked up from germline, CDR1 is TSWWSYY and CDR2 is QGS. V was shortened by 3 bases and J by 0 bases, with 29 bases between the two germline ends. The CDR3 is 21 amino acids. CDR3 DNA: TGTGCTCTTGGGGAGGACTCTACTCCACGTCCGACCCGGACGTACACCGATAAACTCATCTTT. Translated, it gives CALGEDSTPRPTRTYTDKLIF.

This clone was detected only a few times. TCRdb's listed protein matches a much larger clone and diverges from this DNA's translation at residue 13, likely through a read error; the protein shown comes from the DNA. The chain has TRDV2 and TRDJ3; D possibly corresponds to TRDD3 (5 bases). Here the J gene was assigned by germline matching of the DNA, as TCRdb has none. The germline gives CDR1 GEAIGNYY, CDR2 EKD. This CDR3 is 16 amino acids long. In DNA, the CDR3 is TGTGCCTGTGACACGCTCGGCTCCTGGGACACCCGAAAGATGTTTTTC. It translates to CACDTLGSWDTRKMFF.

This clone was seen at least ten times. The chain couples TRDV1 to TRDJ1, with TRDD3 matching over 13 bases. CDR1 is TSWWSYY, CDR2 QGS, per germline. After removal of 5 bases from V and 0 bases from J, the junction contained 24 bases not matched to a gene. This CDR3 region has 23 residues. Here the CDR3 DNA reads TGTGCTCTTGGGAAAAACCTACGGGTACTGGGGGATACGCTTGTGAAAAACACCGATAAACTCATCTTT. It translates to CALGKNLRVLGDTLVKNTDKLIF.

At least ten counts were recorded for this clone. The protein TCRdb gives is from a much larger clone and does not agree with this DNA's translation at residue 14, likely a read error; the protein shown here comes from the DNA. This chain connects TRDV3 to TRDJ1, with D maybe TRDD2 (6 bases). The J gene was not available in TCRdb and was assigned here by matching the DNA to germline segments. The CDR3 has 22 residues. V lost 3 bases, J lost 10 bases, and 48 bases lay in between. Per germline, CDR1 TVYSNPD and CDR2 GDNSRS (reference sequence). The CDR3 sequence: CAFNHLLPPSVLSDIGGWRLIF. The CDR3 DNA is TGTGCCTTCAATCACCTTCTTCCTCCGTCGGTACTCTCAGATATCGGAGGTTGGAGACTCATCTTT.

Points on this clone: The protein in TCRdb stems from a much larger clone and differs at residue 11 from this DNA's translation, likely a read error; here the protein is translated from the DNA. The chain uses TRDV2 and TRDJ1; 9 bases fit TRDD3. The J gene was not available in TCRdb and was assigned here by matching the DNA to germline segments. Germline trimming cut 0 bases from V and 1 base from J; bases unmatched to any gene: 11. Germline CDR1 is GEAIGNYY and CDR2 is EKD. The CDR3 consists of 18 residues. CDR3 sequence: CACDTVSRLGEGTDKLIF. CDR3 nucleotides: TGTGCCTGTGACACCGTTTCCCGACTGGGGGAGGGCACCGATAAACTCATCTTT.

Notes on this clone: This DNA translates differently at residue 10 from the TCRdb protein, which is that of a much larger clone; a read error is likely, and the protein shown is the DNA's own translation. The V gene is TRDV2, the J gene TRDJ1; 9 bases fit TRDD3. Here the J gene came from matching the DNA to germline, since TCRdb omits it. Looked up from germline, CDR1 is GEAIGNYY and CDR2 is EKD. V shed 1 base, J shed 0 bases, and the junction held 8 bases outside the gene matches. CDR3 size: 17 residues. CDR3 residues: CACDTITGGLNTDKLIF. CDR3 DNA sequence: TGTGCCTGTGACACTATTACTGGGGGACTTAACACCGATAAACTCATCTTT.

As to this clone: Translating this DNA gives a protein that differs at residue 17 from the TCRdb one, which belongs to a much larger clone; a read error is likely, and the protein shown is this translation. The rearrangement joins TRDV1 to TRDJ3; weak D call: TRDD3 (8 bases). V lost 3 bases to trimming and J lost 2 bases, with 35 bases between them. Germline loops: CDR1 TSWWSYY, CDR2 QGS. The CDR3 spans 25 residues. CDR3 DNA sequence: TGTGCTCTTGGGGATCCAATTTTCCTACAGGGGGATAACCGTGCGGACCCCTGGGACACCCGACAGATGTTTTTC. This sequence encodes CALGDPIFLQGDNRADPWDTRQMFF.

In the case of this clone: Given a far larger clone just one base away, this is likely a sequencing read error. At the DNA level, this CDR3 is encoded by other sequences in the same sample as well. The V gene is TRDV2; the J gene was not called; the table gives TRDD3 as D, unverified against the DNA. Germline-derived CDR1 and CDR2 are GEAIGNYY and EKD. This CDR3 spans 19 amino acids. CDR3 coding DNA: TGTGCCTGTGACACCGGGGGATACGAAAGCTCCTGGGACACCCGACAGATGTTTTTT. Protein product: CACDTGGYESSWDTRQMFF.

This clone was picked up a small number of times. A far larger clone is just one base off, so this is likely a read error. Within the sample, other DNA sequences also encode this same CDR3. DNA for the CDR3: TGCGCCTGTGACAGCTTGGGGGGCTACACCGATAAACTCATCTTT. Translated, it gives CACDSLGGYTDKLIF. The chain carries TRDV2 and TRDJ1; the D gene is possibly TRDD3 (6 bases). The germline gives CDR1 GEAIGNYY, CDR2 EKD. This CDR3 region has 15 residues.

This clone has a handful of counts. The protein in TCRdb stems from a much larger clone and differs at residue 16 from this DNA's translation, likely a read error; here the protein is translated from the DNA. The chain employs TRDV1 and TRDJ1, with TRDD3 matching 8 bases. Germline CDR1 TSWWSYY, CDR2 QGS. V lost 4 bases to trimming and J lost 0 bases; unmatched junction nucleotides: 31. This CDR3 is 24 amino acids long. The CDR3: CALGGQTGSSSHTGGSKYTDKLIF. The CDR3 bases are TGTGCTCTTGGGGGTCAAACGGGGTCGTCCTCGCATACTGGGGGTTCCAAGTACACCGATAAACTCATCTTT.

To note about this clone: A read error likely explains this, since a far larger clone differs by one base. Other nucleotide sequences from this sample produce the same CDR3. The chain uses TRDV1 and TRDJ1; 10 nucleotides align to TRDD3. The J gene, absent from TCRdb, was called here by matching the DNA to germline. With V trimmed by 2 bases and J by 0 bases, 12 bases remained unmatched. CDR1 TSWWSYY and CDR2 QGS come from the germline V gene. The CDR3 extends over 19 amino acids. The chain's CDR3 is CALGEISWGIQGYTDKLIF. In nucleotides, the CDR3 is TGTGCTCTTGGGGAAATCTCTTGGGGGATACAGGGGTACACCGATAAACTCATCTTT.

To note about this clone: Given a far larger clone just one base away, this is likely a sequencing read error. Other nucleotide sequences from this sample produce the same CDR3. The chain's CDR3 is CACDTGGYGSWDTRQMFF. CDR3 nucleotides: TGTGCCTGTGACACCGGGGGATATGGATCCTGGGACACCCGGCAGATGTTTTTC. This chain joins TRDV2 and TRDJ3, with 8 bases aligning to TRDD3. Germline values: CDR1 GEAIGNYY, CDR2 EKD. This CDR3 is 18 amino acids long.

In this sample, this clone turned up a few times. A far larger clone lies a single base away; this is likely a read error. Other DNA sequences within the sample encode an identical CDR3. V is TRDV1 and J is TRDJ1, with a weak D call TRDD3 (6 bases). TCRdb does not report a J gene; here it was assigned by matching the DNA to germline references. The CDR3 has 17 amino acids. From germline, CDR1 is TSWWSYY and CDR2 QGS. The V end was cut by 5 bases, the J end by 0 bases, with 19 bases between. This chain's CDR3 is CALGTSTNWENTDKLIF. CDR3 DNA sequence: TGTGCTCTTGGGACTTCCACAAACTGGGAGAACACCGATAAACTCATCTTT.

The table lists this clone with a few counts. The protein in TCRdb stems from a much larger clone and differs at residue 6 from this DNA's translation, likely a read error; here the protein is translated from the DNA. The V and J genes are TRDV1 and TRDJ3, with D unresolved. Here the J gene came from matching the DNA to germline, since TCRdb omits it. Looked up from germline, CDR1 is TSWWSYY and CDR2 is QGS. V lost 4 bases and J 2 bases, leaving 12 bases between the germline ends. This CDR3 contains 17 residues. The CDR3 nucleotides are TGTGCTCTTGGGGTAAGCCACAGGCCCTGGGACACCCGACAGATGTTTTTC. Translating gives CALGVSHRPWDTRQMFF.

In its sample, this clone was seen a few times. The TCRdb protein comes from a much larger clone and disagrees with this DNA's translation at residue 11, likely due to a read error; the protein given here is derived from the DNA. The chain combines TRDV2 with TRDJ1; 7 nucleotides match TRDD3. Germline values: CDR1 GEAIGNYY, CDR2 EKD. The J segment lost 1 base and the V segment lost 7 bases, leaving 17 bases of the junction unmatched. This CDR3 is built from 17 residues. The CDR3 here is CACDRMGGSPATDKLIF. The DNA for the CDR3 is TGTGCCTGCGACCGGATGGGGGGATCTCCGGCCACCGATAAACTCATCTTT.

Notes on this clone: With a far larger clone one base away, a read error is the likely cause. Other DNA sequences in this sample translate to the same CDR3. The chain recombines TRDV2 with TRDJ1, with D possibly matching TRDD3 (6 bases). TCRdb offers no J gene call, so here the DNA was matched to germline to obtain one. Germline V lookup: CDR1 GEAIGNYY, CDR2 EKD. The CDR3 length is 18 residues. The V end was cut by 1 base, the J end by 0 bases, with 20 bases between. CDR3 sequence (DNA): TGTGCCTGTGACACGGTTACCGGGGGACAGACATACACCGATAAACTCATCTTT. Residues: CACDTVTGGQTYTDKLIF.

This clone was seen repeatedly, ten times or more. A single base is all that separates this from a far larger clone, so a read error is likely. The same CDR3 can be traced to other DNA sequences in this sample. The V gene reported is TRDV2; the J gene is uncalled; the DNA was not used to check the table's D call, TRDD3. This CDR3 has 22 amino acids. The V gene's germline CDR1 is GEAIGNYY and CDR2 EKD. CDR3 protein: CACDTVSRGSVPVYLDTDKLIF. For the CDR3, the DNA is TGTGCCTGTGACACTGTTTCCAGGGGGTCAGTACCGGTTTATCTAGACACCGATAAACTCATCTTC.

This clone was recorded a few times. TCRdb shows a much larger clone's protein in place of this DNA's translation, and the two differ at residue 15, likely through a read error; the protein shown is translated from the DNA. The chain joins TRDV3 to TRDJ1, with 8 nucleotides matching TRDD3. The V gene end was trimmed by 4 bases and the J gene end by 3 bases; junction bases not matched to a gene: 28. The CDR3 sequence is 20 residues long. CDR1 is TVYSNPD, CDR2 GDNSRS, per germline (reference sequence). The CDR3 nucleotides are TGTGCCTCCTTTGGTCCCGATAGTACTGGGGGGAGATTCTACGCCGATAAACTCATCTTT. Translated, it gives CASFGPDSTGGRFYADKLIF.

Comment on this clone: A read error is likely here: a far larger clone is one base away. The same CDR3 can be traced to other DNA sequences in this sample. The rearrangement joins TRDV1 to TRDJ1; 7 nucleotides line up with TRDD3. TCRdb carries no J gene annotation; the J gene was assigned here by matching the DNA with germline. Per the germline V gene, CDR1 is TSWWSYY and CDR2 is QGS. This CDR3 has 15 residues. The CDR3 DNA reads as TGTGCCCTTGGGGAACGGTTGGGGGACTCCGATAAACTCATCTTT. It yields the protein CALGERLGDSDKLIF.

A remark on this clone: TCRdb records a much larger clone's protein for this DNA, with a difference at residue 7 that likely arises from a read error; the protein given is the translation of the DNA. This chain joins TRDV1 and TRDJ1; tentative D call: TRDD2 (6 bases). Matching the DNA to germline supplied the J gene, which TCRdb does not give. Trimming took off 4 bases at V and 5 bases at J, with 29 bases between the two ends. CDR3 length: 19 residues. Germline values: CDR1 TSWWSYY, CDR2 QGS. CDR3 bases: TGTGCTCTTGGGGTCCTAAGCCCCCTTTGGATCCTACTCTCGGATAAACTCATCTTT. This encodes CALGVLSPLWILLSDKLIF.

As to this clone: A far larger clone is off by one base, so a read error is likely. Distinct nucleotide sequences in the sample also encode this CDR3. The chain carries TRDV1 and TRDJ1; D remains ambiguous. The germline gives CDR1 TSWWSYY, CDR2 QGS. This CDR3 is built from 16 residues. V shed 2 bases and J shed 0 bases, with 13 bases lying between them. Here the CDR3 reads CALGEIRTYNTDKLIF. Here the CDR3 DNA reads TGTGCTCTTGGGGAAATCCGAACGTACAACACCGATAAACTCATCTTT.

For this clone: The protein given by TCRdb reflects a much larger clone and differs at residue 2 from this DNA's translation, likely from a read error; the protein shown is the DNA's translation. The rearrangement links TRDV2 to TRDJ1; 7 bases are a match to TRDD3. TCRdb leaves out the J gene; it was filled in here by matching the DNA to germline. The CDR3 contains 18 residues. CDR1 GEAIGNYY and CDR2 EKD come from the germline V gene. This CDR3 is CSCDTKAWGGPTTDKLIF. The CDR3 DNA reads TGTTCCTGTGACACTAAGGCCTGGGGGGGGCCCACAACCGATAAACTCATCTTT.